These T cell receptor beta chains were read from a single sample in a study of T cell responses to AZD1222 COVID-19 vaccine. TCRdb's copy holds only in-frame clones and misses some; the assay was immunoSEQ multiplex PCR. Seen here are about 150,000 clones, roughly 89% observed once, and the top ten hold 1.5% to 2%. The sample consisted of peripheral blood, taken 28 days after the second AZD1222 dose. All receptors come from an adult who received the AZD1222 COVID-19 vaccine. The CDR3 runs from the conserved cysteine through the conserved F or W. The order of the fields is clone size, V gene, J gene, D gene, CDR3 protein, CDR3 DNA. A D gene is named only where the DNA matches it firmly. A row's size may be missing; if present it is once, few, many or a size class.

>-|TRBV27|TRBJ2-7|-
CASSLWGSGSEQYF
TGTGCCAGCAGCCTCTGGGGGTCTGGGAGCGAGCAGTACTTC
>-|TRBV7-2|TRBJ1-1|-
CASTLSPGGRTEAFF
TGTGCCAGCACCCTCTCTCCGGGGGGCAGGACTGAAGCTTTCTTT
>-|TRBV4-2|TRBJ1-2|TRBD1
CASSGLTGNYGYTF
TGTGCCAGCAGCGGTTTGACAGGGAACTATGGCTACACCTTC
>-|TRBV4-2|TRBJ2-7|TRBD2
CASSQEAGGQPSYEQYF
TGTGCCAGCAGCCAAGAGGCGGGAGGGCAACCCTCCTACGAGCAGTACTTC
>-|TRBV27|TRBJ1-2|TRBD1
CASSPGGQSYGYTF
TGTGCCAGCAGTCCAGGGGGACAGTCCTATGGCTACACCTTC
>-|TRBV28|TRBJ2-7|-
CASSFFGPYEQYF
TGTGCCAGCAGTTTTTTCGGGCCCTACGAGCAGTACTTC
>once|TRBV5-1|TRBJ2-5|-
CASSPHQAEEAQYF
TGCGCCAGCAGCCCCCATCAGGCGGAGGAGGCCCAGTACTTC
>-|TRBV7-2|TRBJ1-2|TRBD1
CASSLGTGINYGYTF
TGTGCCAGCAGCTTAGGGACAGGGATTAACTATGGCTACACCTTC
>-|TRBV7-3|TRBJ2-7|-
CASSHPGHALQEQYF
TGTGCCAGCAGCCATCCCGGACATGCCCTACAGGAGCAGTACTTC
>-|TRBV19|TRBJ1-2|-
CATYEGYGYTF
TGTGCCACCTACGAGGGCTATGGCTACACCTTC
>-|TRBV4-3|TRBJ1-2|-
CASSLSNRSPNYGYTF
TGCGCCAGCAGCCTCTCGAACCGGTCTCCTAACTATGGCTACACCTTC
>-|TRBV29-1|TRBJ1-5|-
CSAQFNSNQPQHF
TGCAGCGCCCAGTTTAATAGCAATCAGCCCCAGCATTTT
>-|TRBV7-9|TRBJ1-3|TRBD1
CASSSTGVFGNTIYF
TGTGCCAGCAGCTCGACAGGGGTGTTCGGAAACACCATATATTTT
>-|TRBV29-1|TRBJ1-2|-
CSVATGVRGGYTF
TGCAGCGTTGCTACGGGGGTTAGGGGCGGCTACACCTTC
>-|TRBV28|TRBJ1-1|-
CASRILRSGTEAFF
TGTGCCAGCAGAATACTCCGATCGGGCACTGAAGCTTTCTTT
>-|TRBV12-3/TRBV12-4|TRBJ1-2|TRBD1
CASSSGQGKGYTF
TGTGCCAGCAGTTCTGGACAGGGGAAGGGCTACACCTTC
>-|TRBV7-8|TRBJ2-1|-
CASSPLLPNEQFF
TGTGCCAGCAGCCCCTTACTGCCTAATGAGCAGTTCTTC
>-|TRBV4-2|TRBJ2-6|TRBD1
CASSQDLQGGSGGANVLTF
TGTGCCAGCAGCCAAGACCTACAGGGGGGTTCAGGTGGGGCCAACGTCCTGACTTTC
>-|TRBV29-1|TRBJ2-7|TRBD2
CSVEASGYEQYF
TGCAGCGTTGAGGCTAGCGGCTACGAGCAGTACTTC
>few|TRBV28|TRBJ1-6|-
CASSPSGAPNNSPLHF
TGTGCCAGCAGTCCCTCAGGGGCCCCTAATAATTCACCCCTCCACTTT
>-|TRBV7-9|TRBJ2-7|-
CASSFIARGFYEQYF
TGTGCCAGCAGCTTTATCGCGCGAGGTTTCTACGAGCAGTACTTC
>-|TRBV19|TRBJ1-4|-
CASSIRSNSYEKLFF
TGTGCCAGTAGTATTCGGTCCAACTCCTATGAAAAACTGTTTTTT
>-|TRBV30|TRBJ2-2|-
CAWSVRPFTGELFF
TGTGCCTGGAGTGTAAGACCCTTCACCGGGGAGCTGTTTTTT
>once|TRBV18|TRBJ2-7|TRBD1
CASSPPVWQGAFDEQYF
TGTGCCAGCTCACCACCAGTCTGGCAGGGGGCGTTCGACGAGCAGTACTTC
>-|TRBV27|TRBJ2-7|-
CASSFEGPTYEQYF
TGTGCCAGCAGTTTCGAGGGGCCAACCTACGAGCAGTACTTC
>-|TRBV27|TRBJ1-2|TRBD1
CASSRQGGLVYGYTF
TGTGCCAGCAGCCGACAGGGGGGGTTAGTTTATGGCTACACCTTC
>-|TRBV6-5|TRBJ2-1|TRBD1
CASSYLGQGGRNEQFF
TGTGCCAGCAGTTACCTCGGACAGGGAGGAAGAAATGAGCAGTTCTTC
>-|TRBV10-3|TRBJ1-1|TRBD1
CAIRGTGRNTEAFF
TGTGCCATCAGGGGGACAGGGAGGAACACTGAAGCTTTCTTT
>-|TRBV27|TRBJ2-7|-
CASSLSPHGGRDEQYF
TGTGCCAGCAGTTTATCACCCCACGGGGGTCGAGACGAGCAGTACTTC
>-|TRBV3-1/TRBV3-2|TRBJ2-5|-
CASSQETQYF
TGTGCCAGCAGCCAAGAGACCCAGTACTTC
>-|TRBV7-2|TRBJ1-1|-
CASSSWDIRSSTEAFF
TGTGCCAGCAGCAGCTGGGACATCCGCTCCTCCACTGAAGCTTTCTTT
>-|TRBV4-1|TRBJ1-2|TRBD1
CASSHPGQGTSNYGYTF
TGCGCCAGCAGCCATCCAGGACAGGGGACCTCTAACTATGGCTACACCTTC
>-|TRBV2|TRBJ2-7|-
CASRSGLSSYEQYF
TGTGCCAGCCGATCGGGACTCAGCTCCTACGAGCAGTACTTC
>few|TRBV19|TRBJ2-7|TRBD2
CASSIDPGTREYEQYF
TGTGCCAGTAGTATAGATCCCGGGACTAGAGAGTACGAGCAGTACTTC
>-|TRBV2|TRBJ2-1|-
CASTTREQFF
TGTGCCAGTACAACCAGGGAACAGTTCTTC
>once|TRBV10-3|TRBJ1-5|-
CAISRGEGSNQPQHF
TGTGCCATCAGTAGGGGGGAGGGGAGCAATCAGCCCCAGCATTTT
>-|TRBV3-1/TRBV3-2|TRBJ1-5|-
CASSLRWDSNQPQHF
TGTGCCAGCAGCCTAAGGTGGGATAGCAATCAGCCCCAGCATTTT
>-|TRBV7-3|TRBJ2-7|-
CASSLGDSYEQYF
TGTGCCAGCAGCTTGGGGGACTCCTACGAGCAGTACTTC
>-|TRBV29-1|TRBJ2-1|-
CSVEGTGTGPYNEQFF
TGCAGCGTTGAAGGGACCGGGACTGGACCCTACAATGAGCAGTTCTTC
>-|TRBV5-6|TRBJ2-1|-
CASSLGTVQYNEQFF
TGTGCCAGCAGCTTGGGCACCGTTCAGTACAATGAGCAGTTCTTC
>-|TRBV27|TRBJ1-1|-
CASSLGANTEAFF
TGTGCCAGCAGTCTCGGGGCGAACACTGAAGCTTTCTTT
>-|TRBV4-2|TRBJ2-6|-
CASSQVQGTSGANVLTF
TGTGCCAGCAGCCAAGTCCAGGGAACCTCTGGGGCCAACGTCCTGACTTTC
>-|TRBV6-5|TRBJ1-4|-
CASSRSYAGEKLFF
TGTGCCAGCAGCCGATCGTATGCGGGTGAAAAACTGTTTTTT
>-|TRBV10-3|TRBJ2-3|-
CAISPRPFNTDTQYF
TGTGCCATCAGCCCGAGACCGTTTAACACAGATACGCAGTATTTT
>-|TRBV10-3|TRBJ2-4|TRBD1
CATTPDRAQNIQYF
TGTGCCACCACACCCGACAGGGCCCAAAACATTCAGTACTTC
>-|TRBV19|TRBJ1-5|TRBD1
CASSEDRATQPQHF
TGTGCCAGTAGCGAGGACAGGGCAACTCAGCCCCAGCATTTT
>-|TRBV30|TRBJ2-6|-
CAWAPDLRANVLTF
TGTGCCTGGGCTCCGGATTTGAGGGCCAACGTCCTGACTTTC
>-|TRBV28|TRBJ2-7|-
CASSLVGPYEQYF
TGTGCCAGCAGTCTCGTGGGGCCGTACGAGCAGTACTTC
>-|TRBV5-6|TRBJ2-3|TRBD2
CASSLWLAGDTQYF
TGTGCCAGCAGCTTGTGGCTAGCGGGTGATACGCAGTATTTT
>-|TRBV7-2|TRBJ1-5|-
CASSLLFGGGGQPQHF
TGTGCCAGCAGCTTATTATTCGGGGGCGGAGGTCAGCCCCAGCATTTT
>-|TRBV5-1|TRBJ1-1|-
CASSLGWEGPTEAFF
TGCGCCAGCAGCTTGGGATGGGAGGGGCCCACTGAAGCTTTCTTT
>-|TRBV12-5|TRBJ2-1|-
CASGLVNEQFF
TGTGCTAGTGGTTTGGTCAATGAGCAGTTCTTC
>-|TRBV7-2|TRBJ1-3|-
CASSFQGTSGNTIYF
TGTGCCAGCAGCTTTCAGGGTACCTCTGGAAACACCATATATTTT